This T cell receptor beta chain was captured by sequencing in a study of early T cells in non-severe SARS-CoV-2 infection. Overall study: Chains stayed unpaired after sequencing of bulk RNA from unsorted whole blood.

This clonotype was picked up a small number of times. Antigen specificity is unknown. Regarding the study as a whole: The matching step, a VDJdb search, favored anti-spike CD8 responses and missed private and CD4 specificities.

Unique molecular identifiers were attached to individual cDNA molecules. TCRdb recomputed calls from the 5' RACE reads with MiXCR, one row per CDR3 protein. The sample records 65,000 to 80,000 distinct CDR3 sequences, about 11% being singletons. Trimming stripped 0 bases from V and 4 bases from J, with 1 base between. This CDR3 is built from 12 residues. CDR1 is KGHSY and CDR2 is FQNENV in the germline V gene. The TCR was taken from an adult who was a healthcare worker with PCR-confirmed SARS-CoV-2 infection or an uninfected control (not recorded which). The rearrangement uses TRBV16 and TRBJ1-5; D call uncertain. The specimen was whole blood. The chain's CDR3 is CASSQSNQPQHF. The CDR3 nucleotides are TGTGCCAGCAGCCAATCAAATCAGCCCCAGCATTTT.